Below, 21 T cell receptor beta chains from the same sample are listed, as sequenced in a study of T-cell reconstitution after alpha-beta-depleted transplantation in children. Preparing the TCRbeta library involved the use of unique molecular identifiers. TCRdb redid the calling of the PCR reads with MiXCR, one entry per CDR3 protein. This sample has 250,000 to 300,000 distinct CDR3 sequences, with about 9.4% found just once. Material: PBMCs, obtained before TCRalphabeta/CD19-depleted stem cell transplant. The receptors were sampled from a boy less than two years old with acute myeloid leukemia, due to receive a stem cell transplant.

The V gene is TRBV12-3 or TRBV12-4, the J gene TRBJ2-5, with D possibly called TRBD1 or TRBD2 (5 bases each). The V gene lost 4 bases and the J gene lost 0 bases, with 21 bases spanning the gap. This CDR3 contains 18 residues. The CDR3 loop is CASSSAPLPGRYQETQYF. CDR3 DNA: TGTGCCAGCAGTTCAGCCCCTCTACCGGGACGGTACCAAGAGACCCAGTACTTC.

The sample holds many counts of this clonotype. The V and J genes are TRBV7-2 and TRBJ1-1, with D possibly TRBD1 on 5 matching bases. CDR1 and CDR2 (germline): SGHTA, FQGNSA. The CDR3 runs to 13 residues. V gave up 3 bases and J gave up 1 base, with 6 bases separating them. The CDR3 loop is CASSLDTNTEAFF. As DNA, the CDR3 is TGTGCCAGCAGCTTGGACACGAACACTGAAGCTTTCTTT. The whole variable domain, remainder taken from reference TRBV7-2 and TRBJ1-1, is GAGVSQSPSNKVTEKGKDVELRCDPISGHTALYWYRQSLGQGLEFLIYFQGNSAPDKSGLPSDRFSAERTGGSVSTLTIQRTQQEDSAVYLCASSLDTNTEAFFGQGTRLTVV.

The chain combines TRBV20-1 with TRBJ1-1; D remains unclear. V lost 6 bases and J lost 5, with 22 bases in between. The length of the CDR3 is 15 residues. CDR1 is DFQATT, CDR2 SNEGSKA, per germline (reference sequence). The CDR3 region has the DNA TGCAGTGCCCGCACCCAATTGATAAAGAGTACTGAAGCTTTCTTT. It is translated as CSARTQLIKSTEAFF.

This clonotype came up many times. The CDR3 bases are TGTGCCAGCAGTTTGATCGGTACTGGGGCCAACGTCCTGACTTTC. This sequence encodes CASSLIGTGANVLTF. The chain uses TRBV28 and TRBJ2-6; D is ambiguous. This CDR3 has 15 amino acids. V lost 3 bases and J 2 bases, leaving 8 bases between the germline ends. In germline, CDR1 is MDHEN, CDR2 SYDVKM.

Turning to this clonotype: This may come from a read error, since a much larger clone is one base off. The chain recombines TRBV2 with TRBJ1-2; D gene uncertain. V was trimmed by 6 bases and J by 8 bases, leaving 19 bases between them. The CDR3 consists of 14 residues. Germline CDR1 reads SNHLY; CDR2 reads FYNNEI. The CDR3 sequence: CASSLRRGGGGYTF. CDR3 DNA sequence: TGTGCCAGCAGCCTCCGCCGGGGAGGAGGCGGCTACACCTTC.

The genes are TRBV27 and TRBJ2-2; D perhaps matches TRBD1 (6 bases). Trimming stripped 5 bases from V and 3 bases from J, with 13 bases between. Germline CDR1 is MNHEY and CDR2 is SMNVEV (reference sequence). The CDR3 contains 15 residues. CDR3: CASSPPTGYTGELFF. The CDR3, as DNA: TGTGCCAGCAGTCCTCCCACAGGGTACACCGGGGAGCTGTTTTTT.

The chain employs TRBV20-1 and TRBJ2-5, with 8 bases matching TRBD1. Germline V lookup: CDR1 DFQATT, CDR2 SNEGSKA (reference sequence). The CDR3 contains 15 residues. The J segment lost 1 base and the V segment lost 1 base, leaving 5 bases of the junction unmatched. The CDR3 DNA reads as TGCAGTGCTAGAGTCCTCGGACAGGGCCAAGAGACCCAGTACTTC. Protein sequence: CSARVLGQGQETQYF.

This clonotype appeared many times. The rearrangement joins TRBV6-1 to TRBJ1-1, with D maybe TRBD1 (6 bases). Germline V CDR1 and CDR2: MNHNS, SASEGT. Deletions cut 5 bases from V and 3 bases from J, with 16 bases between. There are 15 residues in the CDR3. CDR3 DNA: TGTGCCAGCAGTCCTAACAACAGGGTGGACACTGAAGCTTTCTTT. Its protein is CASSPNNRVDTEAFF.

In this sample, this clonotype turned up many times. The V call is TRBV10-3, the J call TRBJ1-5; tentative D call: TRBD1 (5 bases). The V gene lost 5 bases and the J gene lost 2 bases, with 13 bases spanning the gap. From germline, CDR1 is ENHRY and CDR2 SYGVKD. The CDR3 totals 15 residues. The CDR3 is CAISTGGGRNQPQHF. In DNA form, the CDR3 reads TGTGCCATCAGTACTGGGGGAGGTCGCAATCAGCCCCAGCATTTT.

This clonotype was found many times. The V gene is TRBV28, the J gene TRBJ1-4; D gene uncertain. CDR3 length: 14 amino acids. Germline V gene lookup returns CDR1 MDHEN and CDR2 SYDVKM. The V gene lost 4 bases and the J gene lost 10 bases, with 16 bases spanning the gap. CDR3 sequence (DNA): TGTGCCAGCAGTTCCCCGGCCCTTTCGGGAAAACTGTTTTTT. Its protein is CASSSPALSGKLFF.

CDR3 coding DNA: TGTGCCAGCAGCTTCGGGACACTGAGCTACGAGCAGTACTTC. Its translation is CASSFGTLSYEQYF. The chain employs TRBV7-2 and TRBJ2-7, with a tentative D call TRBD1 (6 bases). The CDR3 has 14 residues. Trimming cost V 3 bases and J 3 bases, with 12 bases left between them. Germline CDR1 reads SGHTA; CDR2 reads FQGNSA.

This clonotype was detected many times. V and J are TRBV28 and TRBJ2-3; no firm D call. Trimming removed 6 bases from V and 1 base from J, with 17 bases in between. The CDR3 is made up of 16 amino acids. CDR1 MDHEN and CDR2 SYDVKM come from the germline V gene. DNA for the CDR3: TGTGCCAGCAGCCCCGGGCGTGCTCGGCGCACAGATACGCAGTATTTT. Protein sequence: CASSPGRARRTDTQYF.

This clonotype was recorded at least ten times. The CDR3 reads CSASGTVPVVVTQYF. As DNA, the CDR3 is TGCAGTGCTTCCGGGACAGTTCCGGTTGTTGTTACGCAGTATTTT. The V gene is TRBV20-1, the J gene TRBJ2-3, with 7 bases that match TRBD1. This CDR3 has 15 residues. Germline V gene lookup returns CDR1 DFQATT and CDR2 SNEGSKA (reference sequence). Trimming took 5 bases from V and 8 from J; bases not matched to a gene: 16.

The table lists this clonotype with many counts. The J gene is TRBJ2-1, the V gene TRBV5-1, with 15 positions matching TRBD2. Germline CDR1 is SGHRS and CDR2 is YFSETQ. Trimming at V came to 8 bases and at J to 15 bases, leaving 12 bases not matched to a gene. This CDR3 contains 14 residues. The CDR3 DNA follows: TGCGCCAGTCGGGGACTAGCGGGAGGCCTGGGTCGGTTCTTC. This gives the protein CASRGLAGGLGRFF.

Only a few counts were recorded for this clonotype. The gene calls are TRBV29-1 and TRBJ2-1; 12 bases fit TRBD1. Germline V gene sequence: CDR1 SQVTM, CDR2 ANQGSEA. The trim removed 0 bases at V and 6 bases at J, leaving 9 bases unmatched. This CDR3 is 17 amino acids long. CDR3 amino acids: CSVEDQWDRGRFNEQFF. As DNA, the CDR3 is TGCAGCGTTGAAGATCAATGGGACAGGGGGCGTTTCAATGAGCAGTTCTTC.

Many counts were recorded for this clonotype. This sequence joins TRBV27 and TRBJ2-7, with TRBD1 identical over 9 bases. CDR1 and CDR2 (germline): MNHEY, SMNVEV (reference sequence). The junction had 5 bases not matched to a gene; V was cut back by 3 bases and J by 2 bases. CDR3 length: 15 amino acids. The DNA of the CDR3 is TGTGCCAGCAGTTTTATGGGACAGGGTACCTACGAGCAGTACTTC. It translates to CASSFMGQGTYEQYF.

This clonotype was counted many times. The chain uses TRBV12-3 or TRBV12-4 and TRBJ2-3; D is uncertain. There are 11 residues in the CDR3. Trimming cost V 5 bases and J 9 bases, with 9 bases left between them. The CDR3 coding sequence is TGTGCCAGCAGTCCCTCCCGGACGCAGTATTTT. Amino acid sequence: CASSPSRTQYF.

This clonotype has at least ten counts. The chain uses TRBV3-1 and TRBJ2-2; 7 bases are a match to TRBD1. Germline CDR1 and CDR2: LGHDT and YNNKEL (reference sequence). J gave up 13 bases and V 5 bases, and 7 bases lay outside the gene matches. The CDR3 length is 12 residues. This CDR3 is CASSSDRPWLFF. Here the CDR3 DNA reads TGTGCCAGCAGCTCGGACAGGCCATGGCTGTTTTTT.

This clonotype was counted a few times. The chain recombines TRBV6-2 or TRBV6-3 with TRBJ2-7; 7 nucleotides line up with TRBD1. This CDR3 contains 13 residues. The V gene's germline CDR1 is MNHEY and CDR2 SVGEGT. V trimming: 2 bases; J trimming: 6 bases; junction bases outside the gene matches: 4. CDR3 sequence: CASSYDRVTEQYF. The DNA of the CDR3 is TGTGCCAGCAGTTACGACAGGGTGACCGAGCAGTACTTC.

This clonotype was detected many times. This CDR3 reads CASSSRASSSYEQYF. CDR3 nucleotide sequence: TGTGCCAGCAGCTCCAGGGCCTCGTCCTCCTACGAGCAGTACTTC. The chain has TRBV7-2 and TRBJ2-7; D might be TRBD1 (5 bases). The germline V gene encodes CDR1 SGHTA and CDR2 FQGNSA. Trimming removed 4 bases at V and 0 bases at J, with 13 bases between. The CDR3 length is 15 residues. The full variable domain, rest sourced from reference TRBV7-2 and TRBJ2-7, is GAGVSQSPSNKVTEKGKDVELRCDPISGHTALYWYRQSLGQGLEFLIYFQGNSAPDKSGLPSDRFSAERTGGSVSTLTIQRTQQEDSAVYLCASSSRASSSYEQYFGPGTRLTVT.

This clonotype was detected many times. The chain employs TRBV19 and TRBJ2-3, with 8 bases lining up with TRBD2. V shed 9 bases and J 1 base; nucleotides not matched to a gene: 3. Germline CDR1 reads LNHDA; CDR2 reads SQIVND (reference sequence). The CDR3 has 13 amino acids. The CDR3 reads CASSTSGTDTQYF. CDR3 coding DNA: TGTGCCAGCTCGACTAGCGGCACAGATACGCAGTATTTT.